Listed below are T cell receptor beta chains from one sample, sequenced in a study of Graves' ophthalmopathy and Graves' hyperthyroidism. One entry per CDR3 protein, called by TCRdb with MiXCR from the multiplex PCR reads. The table lists approximately 700,000 distinct CDR3 sequences, 35% to 50% of them singletons. Sequencing used peripheral blood. All receptors come from an adult man with Graves' ophthalmopathy. CDR3s include the opening cysteine and the closing phenylalanine or tryptophan. The D gene is left open where the match is weak. Some rows have no size entry. The others give once, few or many, or a class for an expanded clone.

size | D | J | V | DNA | CDR3
. | TRBD2 | TRBJ2-7 | TRBV11-1 | TGTTCCAGCAGCTTAGCACTAGCGGGGGTGTCCTACGAGCAGTACTTC | CSSSLALAGVSYEQYF
. | . | TRBJ2-5 | TRBV2 | TGTGCCAGCAGTGAAGCAACAGGGAGAATTCAAGGGACCCAGTACTTC | CASSEATGRIQGTQYF
. | . | TRBJ1-5 | TRBV10-3 | TGTGCCAGCAGCCCGGACAAAGCCCCATGGAGCAATCAGCCCCAGCATTTT | CASSPDKAPWSNQPQHF
. | TRBD1 | TRBJ2-7 | TRBV7-8 | TGCGCCAGCAGCAAGGGACAGGGGGGAGGGTACGAGCAGTACTTC | CASSKGQGGGYEQYF
. | TRBD1 | TRBJ2-5 | TRBV12-3/TRBV12-4 | TGTGCCAGCACCCCGACAGGGGGCCAAGAGACCCAGTACTTC | CASTPTGGQETQYF
few | TRBD1 | TRBJ1-6 | TRBV7-9 | TGTGCCAGCAGTTTCCAGGGGGCGTCTTCACCCCTCCACTTT | CASSFQGASSPLHF
. | . | TRBJ2-7 | TRBV29-1 | TGCAGCGTTGACAGGGCGAACACCGGGGAGCAGTACTTC | CSVDRANTGEQYF
. | . | TRBJ1-1 | TRBV29-1 | TGCAGTGCTAACCGGCCCGAAAGATACACTGAAGCTTTCTTT | CSANRPERYTEAFF
few | . | TRBJ1-2 | TRBV20-1 | TGCAGTGCTAGATCCATGGCCGAGGCCGGGGGCTACACCTTC | CSARSMAEAGGYTF
. | . | TRBJ1-5 | TRBV29-1 | TGCAGCGTCTCTCGTGGTGCCGGGGGGGGCAATCAGCCCCAGCATTTT | CSVSRGAGGGNQPQHF
few | . | TRBJ2-7 | TRBV12-3/TRBV12-4 | TGTGCCAGCAGTCTTGACAGGACTCCCCCCTACGAGCAGTACTTC | CASSLDRTPPYEQYF
. | . | TRBJ2-7 | TRBV20-1 | TGCAGTGCCTACCCAAATGATTCGGTAGAGCTCTACGAGCAGTACTTC | CSAYPNDSVELYEQYF
many | . | TRBJ1-4 | TRBV29-1 | TGCAGCGCCACGGCCCGAAACACTAATGAAAAACTGTTTTTT | CSATARNTNEKLFF
few | . | TRBJ2-7 | TRBV12-3/TRBV12-4 | TGTGCCAGCACCCCACTTAGCGGACCCTACCACGAGCAGTACTTC | CASTPLSGPYHEQYF
. | TRBD1 | TRBJ1-1 | TRBV2 | TGTGCCAGCAGTGCCAGCAGGGGGTTCACTGAAGCTTTCTTT | CASSASRGFTEAFF
. | TRBD1 | TRBJ2-7 | TRBV12-3/TRBV12-4 | TGTGCCAGCAGCACTACAGGGGTCCCCTACGAGCAGTACTTC | CASSTTGVPYEQYF
many | . | TRBJ2-5 | TRBV19 | TGTGCCAGTGGAGGCAGGGGAGGCAGCTCAGAGACCCAGTACTTC | CASGGRGGSSETQYF
few | . | TRBJ1-2 | TRBV2 | TGTGCCAGCAGTTTACGGTCAGACTATGGCTACACCTTC | CASSLRSDYGYTF
. | . | TRBJ1-5 | TRBV2 | TGTGCCAGCAGTTATTCGCGGATAGGGGTAAGCAATCAGCCCCAGCATTTT | CASSYSRIGVSNQPQHF
many | . | TRBJ1-5 | TRBV15 | TGTGCCACCAGCAGGGGCCCAGTTCAGCCCCAGCATTTT | CATSRGPVQPQHF
once | . | TRBJ1-3 | TRBV7-2 | TGCGCCAGCAGCCTATCGATTGGAAACACCATATATTTT | CASSLSIGNTIYF
many | TRBD1 | TRBJ1-2 | TRBV20-1 | TGCAGTGCCCCACCCCGACAGGGTAACTATGGCTACACCTTC | CSAPPRQGNYGYTF
many | . | TRBJ1-2 | TRBV29-1 | TGCAGCGTCGCAAGGGGCAACTATGGCTACACCTTC | CSVARGNYGYTF
many | TRBD1 | TRBJ2-5 | TRBV29-1 | TGCAGCGTAACCCCCGGGACAGCAGGGGAGACCCAGTACTTC | CSVTPGTAGETQYF
. | TRBD2 | TRBJ2-5 | TRBV20-1 | TGCAGTGCTAGAGGGATTAGCGGGGGCCTAAGAGAGACCCAGTACTTC | CSARGISGGLRETQYF
few | TRBD1 | TRBJ1-6 | TRBV5-6 | TGTGCCAGCAGCTTTGGGACAGGGGGGAATTCACCCCTCCACTTT | CASSFGTGGNSPLHF
. | . | TRBJ2-7 | TRBV6-5 | TGTGCCAGCACGCCTTCGGGGGTCAAGGGCTACGAGCAGTACTTC | CASTPSGVKGYEQYF
few | . | TRBJ2-2 | TRBV5-1 | TGCGCCAGCAGCTCGGAGGGCGACACCGGGGAGCTGTTTTTT | CASSSEGDTGELFF
many | . | TRBJ2-7 | TRBV7-9 | TGTGCCAGCAGCCTAATACAGGGCCACGAGCAGTACTTC | CASSLIQGHEQYF
. | . | TRBJ2-5 | TRBV15 | TGTGCCACGGCGGGTGACTCGGAGACCCAGTACTTC | CATAGDSETQYF
many | TRBD1 | TRBJ1-1 | TRBV7-9 | TGTGCCAGCAGCCCCGACAGGGCCGAGAACACTGAAGCTTTCTTT | CASSPDRAENTEAFF
. | . | TRBJ1-5 | TRBV24-1 | TGTGCCAGCAATACCGGCCTGACAGGATTCAATCAGCCCCAGCATTTT | CASNTGLTGFNQPQHF
. | . | TRBJ1-4 | TRBV7-3 | TGTGCCAGCAGCTTACAGCCTGCAACTAATGAAAAACTGTTTTTT | CASSLQPATNEKLFF
. | . | TRBJ2-7 | TRBV25-1 | TGTGCCAGCAGTCCTGGGGTGGCTAGCATTACCTACGAGCAGTACTTC | CASSPGVASITYEQYF
few | . | TRBJ1-1 | TRBV19 | TGTGCCAGTAGTGTACAAGGGGCTCGGGTGAACACTGAAGCTTTCTTT | CASSVQGARVNTEAFF
. | TRBD2 | TRBJ2-5 | TRBV11-2 | TGTGCCAGCAGCGAATCCCCGGGACTAGCGGGAGGGGATCAGGGGGCCCAGTACTTC | CASSESPGLAGGDQGAQYF
. | . | TRBJ1-2 | TRBV25-1 | TGTGCCATCAGTCCGTGGGGTTATGGCTACACCTTC | CAISPWGYGYTF
few | . | TRBJ1-1 | TRBV9 | TGTGCCAGCAGCCTTCAATCCGGACTCTTGAACACTGAAGCTTTCTTT | CASSLQSGLLNTEAFF
few | TRBD1 | TRBJ1-1 | TRBV7-9 | TGTGCCAGCAGCTTATTACCAGCGAGGGGGCTGAACACTGAAGCTTTCTTT | CASSLLPARGLNTEAFF
many | . | TRBJ1-1 | TRBV20-1 | TGCAGTGCTAGGAAGGCAAGTCACACTGAAGCTTTCTTT | CSARKASHTEAFF
few | . | TRBJ1-6 | TRBV2 | TGTGCCAGCAGTTACCGACAGGAAAATTCACCCCTCCACTTT | CASSYRQENSPLHF
many | TRBD2 | TRBJ2-5 | TRBV2 | TGTGCCAGCAGAGTTGTAGCGGGAGGGCTAAGGGAGACCCAGTACTTC | CASRVVAGGLRETQYF
. | . | TRBJ1-3 | TRBV25-1 | TGTGCCAGCAGCCGAACACAGGGTAGCTCTGGAAACACCATATATTTT | CASSRTQGSSGNTIYF
. | TRBD1 | TRBJ2-5 | TRBV29-1 | TGCAGCGTCACAGGGGGCATGGAGACCCAGTACTTC | CSVTGGMETQYF
. | TRBD1 | TRBJ2-7 | TRBV29-1 | TGCAGCGTTGGCGGACAGGTGGATCACGGCTCCTACGAGCAGTACTTC | CSVGGQVDHGSYEQYF
few | . | TRBJ1-6 | TRBV12-3/TRBV12-4 | TGTGCCAGTTTAGGACCGTATAATTCACCCCTCCACTTT | CASLGPYNSPLHF
many | . | TRBJ1-1 | TRBV7-2 | TGTGCCAGCAGCTTAGCCGAGTTTATGACTGAAGCTTTCTTT | CASSLAEFMTEAFF
. | . | TRBJ2-2 | TRBV20-1 | TGCAGTGCCGTTCAGGGGGGGATCACCGGGGAGCTGTTTTTT | CSAVQGGITGELFF
few | . | TRBJ1-6 | TRBV30 | TGTGCCTGGAATACAGGTCTCCAAAATTCACCCCTCCACTTT | CAWNTGLQNSPLHF
. | . | TRBJ1-4 | TRBV12-3/TRBV12-4 | TGTGCCAGCAGTTTATTTCGGGCGGAGGATGAAAAACTGTTTTTT | CASSLFRAEDEKLFF
few | . | TRBJ1-2 | TRBV7-9 | TGTGCCAGCACCGTCCAGGGGAACTATGGCTACACCTTC | CASTVQGNYGYTF
. | . | TRBJ2-7 | TRBV7-6 | TGTGCCCCCGTTTCGGACAGTTACTACGAGCAGTACTTC | CAPVSDSYYEQYF
. | TRBD1 | TRBJ1-4 | TRBV25-1 | TGTGCCAGCGCGGGACAGGGCCGTGAAAAACTGTTTTTT | CASAGQGREKLFF
few | . | TRBJ2-7 | TRBV28 | TGTGCCAGCAGTATCAGGGGGGCCGAGCAGTACTTC | CASSIRGAEQYF